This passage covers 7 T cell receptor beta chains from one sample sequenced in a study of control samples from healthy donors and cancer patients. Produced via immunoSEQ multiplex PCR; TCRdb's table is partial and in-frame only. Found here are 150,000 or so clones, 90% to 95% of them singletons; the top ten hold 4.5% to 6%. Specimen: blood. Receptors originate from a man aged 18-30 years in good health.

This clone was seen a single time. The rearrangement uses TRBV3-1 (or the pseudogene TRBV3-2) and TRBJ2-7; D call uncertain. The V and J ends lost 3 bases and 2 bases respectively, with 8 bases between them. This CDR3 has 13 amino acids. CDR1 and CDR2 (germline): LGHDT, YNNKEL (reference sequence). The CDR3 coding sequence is TGTGCCAGCAGCCATCCCCTCGCCTACGAGCAGTACTTC. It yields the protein CASSHPLAYEQYF.

The CDR3 DNA reads as TGTGCCATCAGTGAGACCTCGACAGGGGCTGAGACCCAGTACTTC. Amino acids: CAISETSTGAETQYF. The rearrangement uses TRBV10-3 and TRBJ2-5, with TRBD1 identical over 8 bases. The CDR3 is 15 residues long. The trim removed 2 bases at V and 5 bases at J, leaving 7 bases unmatched. The V gene's germline CDR1 is ENHRY and CDR2 SYGVKD.

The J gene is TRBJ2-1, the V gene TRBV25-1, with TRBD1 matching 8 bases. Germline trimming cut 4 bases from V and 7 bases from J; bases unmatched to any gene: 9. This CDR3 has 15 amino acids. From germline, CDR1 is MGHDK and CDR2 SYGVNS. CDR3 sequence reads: CASSASGTGKNEQFF. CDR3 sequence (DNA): TGTGCCAGCAGTGCTTCCGGGACAGGTAAAAATGAGCAGTTCTTC.

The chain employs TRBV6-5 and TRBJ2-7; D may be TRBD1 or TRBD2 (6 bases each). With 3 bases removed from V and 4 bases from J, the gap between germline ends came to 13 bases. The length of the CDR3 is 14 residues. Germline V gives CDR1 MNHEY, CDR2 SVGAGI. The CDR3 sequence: CASSYSWGAYEQYF. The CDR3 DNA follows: TGTGCCAGCAGTTATTCGTGGGGGGCGTACGAGCAGTACTTC.

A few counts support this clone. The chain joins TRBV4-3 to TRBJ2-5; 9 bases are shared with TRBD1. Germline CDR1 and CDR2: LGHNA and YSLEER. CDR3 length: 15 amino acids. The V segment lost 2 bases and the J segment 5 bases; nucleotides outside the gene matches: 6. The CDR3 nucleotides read TGCGCCAGCAGCCAACAGGACAGGGGCGGGGAGACCCAGTACTTC. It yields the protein CASSQQDRGGETQYF.

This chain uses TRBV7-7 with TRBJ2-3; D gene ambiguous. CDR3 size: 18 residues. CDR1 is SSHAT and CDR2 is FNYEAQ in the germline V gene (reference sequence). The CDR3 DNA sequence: TGTGCTCTGGTGACCCGAAGCACCAGAACTCTTAGAGCAGATACGCAGTATTTT. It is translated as CALVTRSTRTLRADTQYF.

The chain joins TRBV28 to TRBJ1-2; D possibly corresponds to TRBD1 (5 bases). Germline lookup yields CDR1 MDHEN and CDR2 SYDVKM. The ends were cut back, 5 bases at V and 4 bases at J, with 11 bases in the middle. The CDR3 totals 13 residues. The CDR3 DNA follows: TGTGCCAGCAGTAACTGGACAAGCTATGGCTACACCTTC. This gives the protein CASSNWTSYGYTF.